What follows are 20 T cell receptor beta chains derived from one specimen sequenced in a study of beta chain features in type 1 diabetes. Sequencing targeted expressed TCRB transcripts, as all isolated RNA had been reverse transcribed. TCRdb's table, derived via immunoSEQ multiplex PCR, lists solely in-frame clones and lacks some. The repertoire consists of around 300,000 clones, with 9.5% to 11% occurring once and the leading ten covering around 0.015%. The sample comprised naive CD4+ T cells from blood. These receptors came from a young woman in good health.

The chain joins TRBV5-1 to TRBJ1-4; D uncertain. The CDR3 extends over 14 amino acids. With 7 bases removed from V and 4 bases from J, the gap between germline ends came to 14 bases. The germline V gene has CDR1 SGHRS and CDR2 YFSETQ. The CDR3 DNA reads TGCGCCAGCGCCCAGACTGGTTATAATGAAAAACTGTTTTTT. As protein: CASAQTGYNEKLFF.

This clone has just a few counts. The chain joins TRBV15 to TRBJ2-3; D is unclear. Germline CDR1 and CDR2: LNHNV and YYDKDF (reference sequence). The CDR3 consists of 16 residues. The V end lost 0 bases, the J end lost 4 bases, and 14 bases lay between the germline ends. The CDR3 reads CATSRDLSPLADTQYF. The CDR3 nucleotides read TGTGCCACCAGCAGAGATCTCAGTCCCCTGGCAGATACGCAGTATTTT.

V usage is TRBV5-4 and J usage is TRBJ2-3, with 12 bases identical to TRBD1. With V trimmed by 2 bases and J by 0 bases, 10 bases remained unmatched. This CDR3 is built from 19 residues. CDR1 is SGHNT and CDR2 is YYREEE in the germline V gene (reference sequence). As DNA, the CDR3 is TGTGCCAGCAGCTTAGGGGGGAAGGGACAGGGGGCGAGCACAGATACGCAGTATTTT. Its translation: CASSLGGKGQGASTDTQYF. Full variable domain (outside the CDR3, taken from reference TRBV5-4 and TRBJ2-3): ETGVTQSPTHLIKTRGQQVTLRCSSQSGHNTVSWYQQALGQGPQFIFQYYREEENGRGNFPPRFSGLQFPNYSSELNVNALELDDSALYLCASSLGGKGQGASTDTQYFGPGTRLTVL.

This clone was observed a few times. The chain couples TRBV29-1 to TRBJ2-3; 9 bases align to TRBD1. Germline values: CDR1 SQVTM, CDR2 ANQGSEA. With 3 bases clipped from V and 4 bases from J, the junction kept 14 bases outside the gene matches. The CDR3 has 17 residues. The CDR3 region has the DNA TGCAGCGTTGAGCTGGACAGGGGCCTACTTGGGGCAGATACGCAGTATTTT. This sequence encodes CSVELDRGLLGADTQYF.

V is TRBV28 and J is TRBJ2-5; D perhaps matches TRBD1 (5 bases). Per the germline V gene, CDR1 is MDHEN and CDR2 is SYDVKM. V gave up 3 bases and J gave up 6 bases, with 14 bases separating them. This CDR3 contains 14 residues. The CDR3 reads CASSLLDTRQTQYF. For the CDR3, the DNA is TGTGCCAGCAGTTTGTTGGACACTCGCCAGACCCAGTACTTC.

On this clone itself: The same CDR3 is also encoded by other DNA sequences in this sample. V usage is TRBV20-1 and J usage is TRBJ2-7; D is perhaps TRBD2 (6 bases). The length of the CDR3 is 11 residues. CDR1 and CDR2 from the germline V gene are DFQATT and SNEGSKA (reference sequence). Trimming shortened V by 3 bases and J by 3 bases, and 6 bases separated the two germline ends. CDR3 in DNA: TGCAGTGCTAGCGGGGGCTACGAGCAGTACTTC. The encoded protein is CSASGGYEQYF.

This clone was observed a handful of times. The chain is built from TRBV5-1 and TRBJ1-1, with D hard to call. V lost 7 bases and J lost 5, with 9 bases in between. Germline CDR1 SGHRS, CDR2 YFSETQ. The CDR3 totals 11 residues. CDR3 region: CASSVDTEAFF. Here the CDR3 DNA reads TGCGCCAGCTCAGTCGATACTGAAGCTTTCTTT.

The chain recombines TRBV7-6 with TRBJ2-2, with 7 bases fitting TRBD2. With 3 bases clipped from V and 2 bases from J, the junction kept 9 bases outside the gene matches. This CDR3 contains 17 residues. Looked up from germline, CDR1 is SGHVS and CDR2 is FNYEAQ. DNA of the CDR3: TGTGCCAGCAGCTTCGTCGGCAGCGGGATAAACACCGGGGAGCTGTTTTTT. This translates into CASSFVGSGINTGELFF.

The rearrangement uses TRBV7-2 and TRBJ1-2, with 7 bases matching TRBD1. Germline V gene lookup returns CDR1 SGHTA and CDR2 FQGNSA. The CDR3 covers 16 residues. Germline trimming cut 5 bases from V and 2 bases from J; bases unmatched to any gene: 11. Here the CDR3 DNA reads TGTGCCAGCAGCCCCGACGGTACAGGGGCGAACTATGGCTACACCTTC. Residues: CASSPDGTGANYGYTF.

This clone was picked up a small number of times. The sample contains more than one DNA sequence encoding this CDR3. V is TRBV7-2 and J is TRBJ2-3; D possibly corresponds to TRBD1 (5 bases). Germline CDR1 is SGHTA and CDR2 is FQGNSA. With 6 bases removed from V and 5 bases from J, the gap between germline ends came to 9 bases. The CDR3 extends over 12 amino acids. The chain's CDR3 is CASSLDRDTQYF. The CDR3 DNA is TGTGCCAGCAGTCTCGACAGAGATACGCAGTATTTT.

The J gene is TRBJ2-5, the V gene TRBV2; D is ambiguous. There are 11 residues in the CDR3. The germline CDR1 and CDR2 sequences are SNHLY and FYNNEI. V was shortened by 5 bases and J by 4 bases, with 5 bases between the two germline ends. CDR3 in DNA: TGTGCCAGCAGTCCCCGAGAGACCCAGTACTTC. This encodes CASSPRETQYF.

This chain links TRBV4-3 with TRBJ2-1; 14 nucleotides align to TRBD2. The CDR3 has 16 amino acids. V lost 4 bases to trimming and J lost 2 bases; unmatched junction nucleotides: 1. Germline V lookup: CDR1 LGHNA, CDR2 YSLEER. CDR3 in DNA: TGCGCCAGCAGCCGACTAGCGGGAGGGACCTACAATGAGCAGTTCTTC. Protein sequence: CASSRLAGGTYNEQFF.

A few counts support this clone. The chain recombines TRBV2 with TRBJ2-1; 10 nucleotides align to TRBD1. The CDR3 runs 16 residues. From germline, CDR1 is SNHLY and CDR2 FYNNEI. After removal of 6 bases from V and 8 bases from J, the junction contained 13 bases not matched to a gene. The CDR3 protein is CASSGGVGTGVDEQFF. The CDR3 DNA reads TGTGCCAGCAGCGGGGGAGTGGGGACAGGGGTCGATGAGCAGTTCTTC.

This clone came up many times. The chain links TRBV30 to TRBJ2-5, with D uncertain. With 1 base removed from V and 1 base from J, the gap between germline ends came to 4 bases. Germline CDR1 is GTSNPN and CDR2 is SVGIG (reference sequence). This CDR3 has 12 amino acids. CDR3 residues: CAWSGGQETQYF. The CDR3 region has the DNA TGTGCCTGGAGTGGAGGCCAAGAGACCCAGTACTTC.

This clone has just a few counts. V and J are TRBV21-1 and TRBJ2-3; whether TRBD1, the table's D call, matches the DNA was not checked. TRBV21-1 is tagged as a pseudogene. The CDR3 extends over 17 amino acids. The CDR3 loop is CASSHLGQGPSTDTQYF. In nucleotides, the CDR3 is TGTGCCAGCAGTCACCTTGGACAGGGGCCTAGCACAGATACGCAGTATTTT.

The gene calls are TRBV5-6 and TRBJ2-1; TRBD2 matches 7 bases. The germline gives CDR1 SGHDT, CDR2 YYEEEE. V was clipped by 1 base and J by 5 bases; unmatched bases: 6. This CDR3 is built from 15 residues. The CDR3 sequence is CASSLYSSGNNEQFF. CDR3 DNA: TGTGCCAGCAGCTTGTATTCTAGCGGAAACAATGAGCAGTTCTTC.

This sequence joins TRBV27 and TRBJ2-7; a weak D match, TRBD2 (5 bases). CDR1 is MNHEY and CDR2 is SMNVEV in the germline V gene (reference sequence). CDR3 length equals 19 residues. V was pared by 4 bases and J by 1 base, with 26 bases between. The CDR3 region is CASSWSGSPVRFESYEQYF. The CDR3 DNA is TGTGCCAGCAGTTGGAGCGGAAGCCCCGTTAGGTTTGAATCCTACGAGCAGTACTTC.

The chain combines TRBV10-3 with TRBJ2-3; 8 bases map to TRBD2. Trimming cost V 3 bases and J 5 bases; bases outside gene matches: 10. Germline V gives CDR1 ENHRY, CDR2 SYGVKD. The CDR3 is made up of 16 amino acids. CDR3 protein: CAISDHTSGEVDTQYF. DNA for the CDR3: TGTGCCATCAGTGATCACACTAGCGGAGAGGTAGATACGCAGTATTTT.

This clone appeared a few times. The rearrangement uses TRBV11-2 and TRBJ1-5; tentative D call: TRBD1 (6 bases). From germline, CDR1 is SGHAT and CDR2 FQNNGV. CDR3 length: 13 residues. Trimming removed 5 bases at V and 5 bases at J, with 10 bases between. The CDR3 sequence: CASSPGQDQPQHF. The CDR3 DNA reads as TGTGCCAGCAGCCCGGGACAAGATCAGCCCCAGCATTTT.

This clone has more than one count but fewer than ten. The chain joins TRBV2 to TRBJ2-7, with D perhaps TRBD2 (6 bases). The V gene's germline CDR1 is SNHLY and CDR2 FYNNEI. The CDR3 loop spans 14 amino acids. V was trimmed by 1 base and J by 5 bases, leaving 12 bases between them. The CDR3 region is CASSEGAGPDEQYF. DNA of the CDR3: TGTGCCAGCAGTGAAGGTGCGGGGCCCGACGAGCAGTACTTC.